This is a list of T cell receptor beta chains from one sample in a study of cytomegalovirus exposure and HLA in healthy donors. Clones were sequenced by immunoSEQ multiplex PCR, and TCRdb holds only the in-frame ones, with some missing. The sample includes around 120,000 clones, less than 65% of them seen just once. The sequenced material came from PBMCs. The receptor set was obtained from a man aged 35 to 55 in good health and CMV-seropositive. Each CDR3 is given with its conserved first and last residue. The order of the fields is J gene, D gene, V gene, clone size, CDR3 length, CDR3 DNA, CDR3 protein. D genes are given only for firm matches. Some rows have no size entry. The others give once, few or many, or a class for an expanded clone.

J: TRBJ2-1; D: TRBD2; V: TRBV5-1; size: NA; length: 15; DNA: TGCGCCAGCAGCCAGCGGGAGGGCCTCTCCAATGAGCAGTTCTTC; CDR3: CASSQREGLSNEQFF
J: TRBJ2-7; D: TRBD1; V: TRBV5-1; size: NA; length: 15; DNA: TGCGCCAGCAGCTTGGCCGGGACAGGGGGCTACGAGCAGTACTTC; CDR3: CASSLAGTGGYEQYF
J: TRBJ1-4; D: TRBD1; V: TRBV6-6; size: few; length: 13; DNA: TGTGCCAGCAGAGGGACAGGGGGCGAGAAACTGTTTTTT; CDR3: CASRGTGGEKLFF
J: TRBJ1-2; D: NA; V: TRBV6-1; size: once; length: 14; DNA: TGTGCCAGCACCAGGGCAGGGTGGCTCTATGGCTACACCTTC; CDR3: CASTRAGWLYGYTF
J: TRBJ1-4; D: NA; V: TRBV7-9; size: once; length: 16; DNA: TGTGCCAGCAGCCCTGGCATTGGGGGCGGGCATGAAAAACTGTTTTTT; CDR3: CASSPGIGGGHEKLFF
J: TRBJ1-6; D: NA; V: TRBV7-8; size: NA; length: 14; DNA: TGTGCCAGCAGCTTAGGAGTATATAATTCACCCCTCCACTTT; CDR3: CASSLGVYNSPLHF
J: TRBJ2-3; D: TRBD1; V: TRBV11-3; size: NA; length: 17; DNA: TGTGCCAGCAGCTTAGGGGACAGGCGCAGAGGCACAGATACGCAGTATTTT; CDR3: CASSLGDRRRGTDTQYF
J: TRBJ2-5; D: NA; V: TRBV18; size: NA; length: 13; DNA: TGTGCCAGCTCGCCGACAAATGGAGAGACCCAGTACTTC; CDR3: CASSPTNGETQYF
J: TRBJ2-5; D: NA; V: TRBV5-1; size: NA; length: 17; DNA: TGCGCCAGCAGCTTGGCACGGGCAGGGCAGATACAAGAGACCCAGTACTTC; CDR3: CASSLARAGQIQETQYF
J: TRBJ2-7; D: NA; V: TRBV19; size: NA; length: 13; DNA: TGTGCCAGTAGCGCACAACAGGGCTACGAGCAGTACTTC; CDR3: CASSAQQGYEQYF
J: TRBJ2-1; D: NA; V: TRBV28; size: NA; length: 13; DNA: TGTGCCAGCAGCCTCGGGATCTACAATGAGCAGTTCTTC; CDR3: CASSLGIYNEQFF
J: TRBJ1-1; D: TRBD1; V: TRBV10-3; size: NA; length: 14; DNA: TGTGCCATCAGTGGTGGCAGGGGGCTTGATGAAGCTTTCTTT; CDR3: CAISGGRGLDEAFF
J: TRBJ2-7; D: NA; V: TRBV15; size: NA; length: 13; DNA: TGTGCCACCAGCAGAGATTCAGGGTTCGAGCAGTACTTC; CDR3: CATSRDSGFEQYF
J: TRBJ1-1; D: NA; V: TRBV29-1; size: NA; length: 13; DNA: TGCAGCGCTTCTACAGGCATGAACACTGAAGCTTTCTTT; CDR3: CSASTGMNTEAFF
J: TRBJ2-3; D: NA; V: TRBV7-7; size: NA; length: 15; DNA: TGTGCTAGCAGCTTAGTGGGCTATGGCACAGATACGCAGTATTTT; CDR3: CASSLVGYGTDTQYF
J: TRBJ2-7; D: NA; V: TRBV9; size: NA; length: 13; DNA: TGTGCCAGCAGCGTAGCTTCTTCCTACGAGCAGTACTTC; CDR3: CASSVASSYEQYF
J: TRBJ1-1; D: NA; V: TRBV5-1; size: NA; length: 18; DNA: TGCGCCAGCAGCTTCAGTACGCAGGGCCCTGCCGGAAACACTGAAGCTTTCTTT; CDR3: CASSFSTQGPAGNTEAFF
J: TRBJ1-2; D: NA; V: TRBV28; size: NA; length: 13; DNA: TGTGCCAGCAGTTTGTCGGGACTCTATGGCTACACCTTC; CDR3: CASSLSGLYGYTF
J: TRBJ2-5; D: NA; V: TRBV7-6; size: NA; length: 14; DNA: TGTGCCAGCAGCTTAGGCAGGATACAAGAGACCCAGTACTTC; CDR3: CASSLGRIQETQYF
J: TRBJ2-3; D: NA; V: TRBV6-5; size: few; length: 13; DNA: TGTGCCAGCAGCCCGTCTATACTATATACGCAGTATTTT; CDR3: CASSPSILYTQYF
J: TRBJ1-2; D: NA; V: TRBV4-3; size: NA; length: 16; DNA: TGCGCCAGCAGCCAAGATAGGTTGGGACACCGCGATGGCTACACCTTC; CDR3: CASSQDRLGHRDGYTF
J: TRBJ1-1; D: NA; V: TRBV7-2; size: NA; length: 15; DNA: TGTGCCAGCAGCTTGTCGGGACACATGAACACTGAAGCTTTCTTT; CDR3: CASSLSGHMNTEAFF
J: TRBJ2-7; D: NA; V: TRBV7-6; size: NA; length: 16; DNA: TGTGCCAGCAGCTTAAGGGGTCGGGCGGCCTCCTACGAGCAGTACTTC; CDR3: CASSLRGRAASYEQYF
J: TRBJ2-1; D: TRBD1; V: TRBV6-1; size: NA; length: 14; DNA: TGTGCCAGCAGGGAAATCTACAGGGGCGGTGAGCAGTTCTTC; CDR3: CASREIYRGGEQFF
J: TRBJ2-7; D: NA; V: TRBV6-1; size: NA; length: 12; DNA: TGTGCCAGCAGTGATTTTGTCAACGAGCAGTACTTC; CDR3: CASSDFVNEQYF
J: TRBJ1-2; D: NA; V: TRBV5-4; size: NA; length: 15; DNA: TGTGCCAGCAGCCCGGGGGGGACACTTAACTATGGCTACACCTTC; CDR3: CASSPGGTLNYGYTF
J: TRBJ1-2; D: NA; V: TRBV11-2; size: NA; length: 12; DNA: TGTGCCAGTCGACAGGAGGACGTTGGCTACACCTTC; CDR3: CASRQEDVGYTF
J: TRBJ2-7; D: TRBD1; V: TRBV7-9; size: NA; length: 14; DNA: TGTGCCAGCAGCCCCTGGGACAGCTCCTACGAGCAGTACTTC; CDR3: CASSPWDSSYEQYF
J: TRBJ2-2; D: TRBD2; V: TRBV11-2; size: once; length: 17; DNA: TGTGCCAGCAGCTTAGCTGCGGGGGGACCGCTCACCGGGGAGCTGTTTTTT; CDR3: CASSLAAGGPLTGELFF
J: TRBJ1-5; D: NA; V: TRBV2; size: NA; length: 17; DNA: TGTGCCAGCAGATCCTGGACAGAAAGAAATAGCAATCAGCCCCAGCATTTT; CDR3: CASRSWTERNSNQPQHF
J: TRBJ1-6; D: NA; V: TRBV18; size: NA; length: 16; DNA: TGTGCCAGCTCACCTAATCTTGGACAGCAGAATTCACCCCTCCACTTT; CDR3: CASSPNLGQQNSPLHF
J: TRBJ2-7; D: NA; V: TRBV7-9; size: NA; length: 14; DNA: TGTGCCAGCAGCCTTGAAAACAAGTTCTACGAGCAGTACTTC; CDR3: CASSLENKFYEQYF
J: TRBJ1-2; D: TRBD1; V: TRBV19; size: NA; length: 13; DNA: TGTGCCAGTAGAGGGGACAGGCCCCATGGCTACACCTTC; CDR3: CASRGDRPHGYTF
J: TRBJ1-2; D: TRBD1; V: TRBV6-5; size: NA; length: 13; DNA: TGTGCCAGCAGTTACCGAAGACAGGGTGGCTACACCTTC; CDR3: CASSYRRQGGYTF
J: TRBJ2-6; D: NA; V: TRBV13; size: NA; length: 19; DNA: TGTGCCAGCAGCTTAGGGCGTAGGAGGAGTTGGTCTGGGGCCAACGTCCTGACTTTC; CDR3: CASSLGRRRSWSGANVLTF
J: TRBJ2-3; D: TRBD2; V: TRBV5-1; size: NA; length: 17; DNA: TGCGCCAGCAGCTTGGGACTAGCGGGAGGCCTCACAGATACGCAGTATTTT; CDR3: CASSLGLAGGLTDTQYF
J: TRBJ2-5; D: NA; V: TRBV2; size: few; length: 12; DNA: TGTGCCAGCAGTGAGTCGGGGGAGACCCAGTACTTC; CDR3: CASSESGETQYF
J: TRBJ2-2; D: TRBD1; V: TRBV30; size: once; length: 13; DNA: TGTGCCTGGACGGGACAGGAAGTCGGGGAGCTGTTTTTT; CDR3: CAWTGQEVGELFF
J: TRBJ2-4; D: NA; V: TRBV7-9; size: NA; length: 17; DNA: TGTGCCAGCAGCTTTTCAGGGACACCGAACGGTAGAAACATTCAGTACTTC; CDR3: CASSFSGTPNGRNIQYF
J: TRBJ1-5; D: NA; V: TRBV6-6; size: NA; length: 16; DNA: TGTGCCAGCAGAGGGGTCGGGACTGATAGCAATCAGCCCCAGCATTTT; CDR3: CASRGVGTDSNQPQHF
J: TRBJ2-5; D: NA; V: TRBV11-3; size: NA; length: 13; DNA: TGTGCCAGCAGCTTAGGTATCCAAGAGACCCAGTACTTC; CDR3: CASSLGIQETQYF
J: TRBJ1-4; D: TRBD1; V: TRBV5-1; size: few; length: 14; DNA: TGCGCCAGCAGCTTCGGACAGGGGAGGGAAAAACTGTTTTTT; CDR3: CASSFGQGREKLFF
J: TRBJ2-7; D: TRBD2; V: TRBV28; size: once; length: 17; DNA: TGTGCCAGTAGTGGGGGGGCTAGCGGGAGTCATTTGTACGAGCAGTACTTC; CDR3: CASSGGASGSHLYEQYF
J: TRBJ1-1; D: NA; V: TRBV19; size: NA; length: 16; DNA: TGTGCCAGTTTGCCGCTTGGCGGGGTGATGAACACTGAAGCTTTCTTT; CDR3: CASLPLGGVMNTEAFF
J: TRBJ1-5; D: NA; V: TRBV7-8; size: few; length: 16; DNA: TGTGCCAGCAGCTTAGCGCGACACCTAAGCAATCAGCCCCAGCATTTT; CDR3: CASSLARHLSNQPQHF
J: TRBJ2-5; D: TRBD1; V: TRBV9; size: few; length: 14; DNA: TGTGCCAGCAGCCCAGGGGGCGTGAGAGAGACCCAGTACTTC; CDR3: CASSPGGVRETQYF
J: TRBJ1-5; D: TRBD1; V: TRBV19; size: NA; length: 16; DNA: TGTGCCAGTAGTTACGACAGGGTAAATAGCAATCAGCCCCAGCATTTT; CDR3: CASSYDRVNSNQPQHF
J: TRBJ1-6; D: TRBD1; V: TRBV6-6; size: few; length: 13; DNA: TGTGCCACCAAAGGGACAGGGGAATCACCCCTCCACTTT; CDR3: CATKGTGESPLHF
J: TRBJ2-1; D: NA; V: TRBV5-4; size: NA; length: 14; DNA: TGTGCCAGCAGCTTAAGGGGCTCCTACAATGAGCAGTTCTTC; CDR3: CASSLRGSYNEQFF
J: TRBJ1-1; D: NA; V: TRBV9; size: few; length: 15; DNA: TGTGCCAGCAGCGTAGGGCATAACCGGGATGCTGAAGCTTTCTTT; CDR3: CASSVGHNRDAEAFF
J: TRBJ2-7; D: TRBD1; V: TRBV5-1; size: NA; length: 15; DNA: TGCGCCAGCAGGACTAACAGGGGCGCTGCCTACGAGCAGTACTTC; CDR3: CASRTNRGAAYEQYF
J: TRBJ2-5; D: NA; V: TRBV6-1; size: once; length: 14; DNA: TGTGCCAGCAGTGAAGGGACAGCAAAGCAGACCCAGTACTTC; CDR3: CASSEGTAKQTQYF
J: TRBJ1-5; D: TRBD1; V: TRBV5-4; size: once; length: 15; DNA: TGTGCCAGCAGCTATGGGACAGGGAACAATCAGCCCCAGCATTTT; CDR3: CASSYGTGNNQPQHF
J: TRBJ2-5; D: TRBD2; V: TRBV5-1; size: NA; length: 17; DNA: TGCGCCAGCAGCTTGTTCGGGACTAGCGGGGCTCAAGAGACCCAGTACTTC; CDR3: CASSLFGTSGAQETQYF
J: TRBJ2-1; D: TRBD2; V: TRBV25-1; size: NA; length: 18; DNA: TGTGCCAGCACCGGCCAGCGGGAGGGACCGAGCTCCTACAATGAGCAGTTCTTC; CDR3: CASTGQREGPSSYNEQFF